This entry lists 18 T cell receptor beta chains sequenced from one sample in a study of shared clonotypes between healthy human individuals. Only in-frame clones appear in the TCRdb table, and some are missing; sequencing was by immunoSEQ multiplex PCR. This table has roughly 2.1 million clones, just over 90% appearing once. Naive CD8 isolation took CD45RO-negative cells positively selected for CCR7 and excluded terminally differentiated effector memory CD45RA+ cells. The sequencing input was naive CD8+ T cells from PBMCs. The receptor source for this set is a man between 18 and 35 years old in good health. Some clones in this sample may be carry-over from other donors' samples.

The CDR3 region is CASSPLPPAKETQYF. The DNA of the CDR3 is TGTGCCAGCAGCCCGCTCCCGCCAGCGAAAGAGACCCAGTACTTC. The V gene is TRBV7-8, the J gene TRBJ2-5, with D unclear. Trimming shortened V by 5 bases and J by 3 bases, and 16 bases separated the two germline ends. The CDR3 is 15 amino acids. CDR1 and CDR2 (germline): SGHVS, FQNEAQ. Full variable domain (missing parts from reference TRBV7-8 and TRBJ2-5): GAGVSQSPRYKVAKRGQDVALRCDPISGHVSLFWYQQALGQGPEFLTYFQNEAQLDKSGLPSDRFFAERPEGSVSTLKIQRTQQEDSAVYLCASSPLPPAKETQYFGPGTRLLVL.

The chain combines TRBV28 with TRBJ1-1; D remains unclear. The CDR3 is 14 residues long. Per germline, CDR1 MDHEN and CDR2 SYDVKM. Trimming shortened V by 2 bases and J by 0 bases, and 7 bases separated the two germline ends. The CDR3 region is CASSLGPLNTEAFF. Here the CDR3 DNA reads TGTGCCAGCAGTTTAGGTCCCTTGAACACTGAAGCTTTCTTT.

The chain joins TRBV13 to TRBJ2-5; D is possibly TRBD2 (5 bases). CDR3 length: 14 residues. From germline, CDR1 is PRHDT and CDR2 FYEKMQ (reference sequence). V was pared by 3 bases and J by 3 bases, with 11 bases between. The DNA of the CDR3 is TGTGCCAGCAGCTTTCCGGACGGGAAAGAGACCCAGTACTTC. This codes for CASSFPDGKETQYF.

Here the CDR3 reads CASSNRQGLRGYTF. As DNA, the CDR3 is TGTGCCAGCAGCAATCGACAGGGTCTGCGTGGCTACACCTTC. The chain links TRBV9 to TRBJ1-2, with 7 nucleotides matching TRBD1. The CDR3 has 14 residues. Germline lookup yields CDR1 SGDLS and CDR2 YYNGEE. With V trimmed by 4 bases and J by 7 bases, 10 bases remained unmatched.

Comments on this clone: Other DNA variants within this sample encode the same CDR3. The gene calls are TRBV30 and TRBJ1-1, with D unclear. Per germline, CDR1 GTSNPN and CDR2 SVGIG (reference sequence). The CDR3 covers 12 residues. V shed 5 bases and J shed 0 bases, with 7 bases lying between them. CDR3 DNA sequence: TGTGCCTGGGGGATCATGAACACTGAAGCTTTCTTT. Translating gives CAWGIMNTEAFF.

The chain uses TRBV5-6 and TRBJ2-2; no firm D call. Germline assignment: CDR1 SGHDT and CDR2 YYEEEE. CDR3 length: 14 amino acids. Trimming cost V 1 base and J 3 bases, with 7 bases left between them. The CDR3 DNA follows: TGTGCCAGCAGCTTGAGTCAGTACACCGGGGAGCTGTTTTTT. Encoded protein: CASSLSQYTGELFF.

The DNA for the CDR3 is TGTGCCAGCAGACAAAGAAGCGGGGACTCCTACGAGCAGTACTTC. It translates to CASRQRSGDSYEQYF. V and J are TRBV11-2 and TRBJ2-7, with 7 nucleotides matching TRBD2. Unmatched junction bases numbered 8, after V lost 6 bases and J lost 0 bases. The germline gives CDR1 SGHAT, CDR2 FQNNGV. The CDR3 has 15 amino acids.

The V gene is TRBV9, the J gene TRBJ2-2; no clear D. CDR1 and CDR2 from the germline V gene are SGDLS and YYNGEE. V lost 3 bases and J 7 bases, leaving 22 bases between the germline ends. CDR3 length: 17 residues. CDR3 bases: TGTGCCAGCAGCGACCCCGACGGCTCCGATAAAGGCGGGGAGCTGTTTTTT. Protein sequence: CASSDPDGSDKGGELFF. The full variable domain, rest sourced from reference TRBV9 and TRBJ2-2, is DSGVTQTPKHLITATGQRVTLRCSPRSGDLSVYWYQQSLDQGLQFLIQYYNGEERAKGNILERFSAQQFPDLHSELNLSSLELGDSALYFCASSDPDGSDKGGELFFGEGSRLTVL.

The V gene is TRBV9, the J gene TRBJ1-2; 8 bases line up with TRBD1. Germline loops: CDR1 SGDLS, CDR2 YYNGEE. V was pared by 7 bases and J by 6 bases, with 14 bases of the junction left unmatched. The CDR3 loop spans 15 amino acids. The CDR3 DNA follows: TGTGCCAGCGGAGACCTACTGACAGGGGTGCATGGCTACACCTTC. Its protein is CASGDLLTGVHGYTF. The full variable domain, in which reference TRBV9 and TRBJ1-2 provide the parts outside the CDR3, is DSGVTQTPKHLITATGQRVTLRCSPRSGDLSVYWYQQSLDQGLQFLIQYYNGEERAKGNILERFSAQQFPDLHSELNLSSLELGDSALYFCASGDLLTGVHGYTFGSGTRLTVV.

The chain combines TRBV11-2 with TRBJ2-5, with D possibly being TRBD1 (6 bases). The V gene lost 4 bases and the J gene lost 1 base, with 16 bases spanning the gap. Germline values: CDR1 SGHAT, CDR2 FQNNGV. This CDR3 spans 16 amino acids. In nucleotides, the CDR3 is TGTGCCAGCAGCTCCGGGACACTGCCCTCCCAAGAGACCCAGTACTTC. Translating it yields CASSSGTLPSQETQYF.

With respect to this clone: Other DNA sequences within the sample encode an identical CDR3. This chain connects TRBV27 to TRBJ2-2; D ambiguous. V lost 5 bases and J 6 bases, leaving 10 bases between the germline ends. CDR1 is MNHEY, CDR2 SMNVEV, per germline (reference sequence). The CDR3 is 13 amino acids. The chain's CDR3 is CASSPRGAGELFF. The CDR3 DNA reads TGTGCCAGCAGTCCCCGTGGGGCCGGGGAGCTGTTTTTT.

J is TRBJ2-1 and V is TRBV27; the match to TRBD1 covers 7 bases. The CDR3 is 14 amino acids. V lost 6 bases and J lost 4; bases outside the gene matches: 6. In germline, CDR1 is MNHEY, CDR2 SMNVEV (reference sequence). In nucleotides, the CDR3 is TGTGCCAGCAGCGACAGGGAAACATACAATGAGCAGTTCTTC. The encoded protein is CASSDRETYNEQFF.

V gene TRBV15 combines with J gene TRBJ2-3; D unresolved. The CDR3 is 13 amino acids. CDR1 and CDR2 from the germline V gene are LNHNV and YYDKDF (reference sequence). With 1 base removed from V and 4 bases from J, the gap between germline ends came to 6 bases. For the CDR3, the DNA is TGTGCCACCAGCAGAGGGGTGGCAGATACGCAGTATTTT. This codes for CATSRGVADTQYF.

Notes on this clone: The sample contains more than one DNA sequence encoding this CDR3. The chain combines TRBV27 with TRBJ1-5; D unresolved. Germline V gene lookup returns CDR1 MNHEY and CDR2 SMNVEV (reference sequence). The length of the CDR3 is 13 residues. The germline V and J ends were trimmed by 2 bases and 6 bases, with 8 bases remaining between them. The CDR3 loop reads CASSLRAGQPQHF. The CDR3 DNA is TGTGCCAGCAGTTTACGGGCGGGTCAGCCCCAGCATTTT.

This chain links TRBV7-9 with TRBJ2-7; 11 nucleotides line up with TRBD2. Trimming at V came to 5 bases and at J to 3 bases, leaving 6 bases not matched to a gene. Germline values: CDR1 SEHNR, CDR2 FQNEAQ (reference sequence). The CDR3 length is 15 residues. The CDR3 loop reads CASSMRLAGIYEQYF. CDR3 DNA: TGTGCCAGCAGCATGCGACTAGCGGGGATCTACGAGCAGTACTTC.

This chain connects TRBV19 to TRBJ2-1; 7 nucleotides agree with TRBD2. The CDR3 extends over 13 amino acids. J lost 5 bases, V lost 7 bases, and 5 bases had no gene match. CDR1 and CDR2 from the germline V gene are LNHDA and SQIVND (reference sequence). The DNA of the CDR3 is TGTGCCAGTAACAAGCGGGGCCACAATGAGCAGTTCTTC. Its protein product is CASNKRGHNEQFF.

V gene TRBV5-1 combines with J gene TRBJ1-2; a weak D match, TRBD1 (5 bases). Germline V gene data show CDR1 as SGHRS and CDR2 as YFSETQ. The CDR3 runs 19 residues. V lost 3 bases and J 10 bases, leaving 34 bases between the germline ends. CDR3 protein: CASSSRPGFDPRQLNNYTF. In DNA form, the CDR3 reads TGCGCCAGCAGCTCCCGGCCAGGGTTTGACCCACGTCAGCTGAACAACTACACCTTC.

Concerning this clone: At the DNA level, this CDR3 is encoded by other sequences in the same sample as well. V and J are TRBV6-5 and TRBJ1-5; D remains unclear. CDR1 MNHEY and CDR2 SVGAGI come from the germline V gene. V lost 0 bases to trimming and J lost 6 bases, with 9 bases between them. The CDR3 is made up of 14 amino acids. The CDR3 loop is CASSYSRVGQPQHF. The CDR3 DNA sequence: TGTGCCAGCAGTTACTCTCGGGTGGGTCAGCCCCAGCATTTT.